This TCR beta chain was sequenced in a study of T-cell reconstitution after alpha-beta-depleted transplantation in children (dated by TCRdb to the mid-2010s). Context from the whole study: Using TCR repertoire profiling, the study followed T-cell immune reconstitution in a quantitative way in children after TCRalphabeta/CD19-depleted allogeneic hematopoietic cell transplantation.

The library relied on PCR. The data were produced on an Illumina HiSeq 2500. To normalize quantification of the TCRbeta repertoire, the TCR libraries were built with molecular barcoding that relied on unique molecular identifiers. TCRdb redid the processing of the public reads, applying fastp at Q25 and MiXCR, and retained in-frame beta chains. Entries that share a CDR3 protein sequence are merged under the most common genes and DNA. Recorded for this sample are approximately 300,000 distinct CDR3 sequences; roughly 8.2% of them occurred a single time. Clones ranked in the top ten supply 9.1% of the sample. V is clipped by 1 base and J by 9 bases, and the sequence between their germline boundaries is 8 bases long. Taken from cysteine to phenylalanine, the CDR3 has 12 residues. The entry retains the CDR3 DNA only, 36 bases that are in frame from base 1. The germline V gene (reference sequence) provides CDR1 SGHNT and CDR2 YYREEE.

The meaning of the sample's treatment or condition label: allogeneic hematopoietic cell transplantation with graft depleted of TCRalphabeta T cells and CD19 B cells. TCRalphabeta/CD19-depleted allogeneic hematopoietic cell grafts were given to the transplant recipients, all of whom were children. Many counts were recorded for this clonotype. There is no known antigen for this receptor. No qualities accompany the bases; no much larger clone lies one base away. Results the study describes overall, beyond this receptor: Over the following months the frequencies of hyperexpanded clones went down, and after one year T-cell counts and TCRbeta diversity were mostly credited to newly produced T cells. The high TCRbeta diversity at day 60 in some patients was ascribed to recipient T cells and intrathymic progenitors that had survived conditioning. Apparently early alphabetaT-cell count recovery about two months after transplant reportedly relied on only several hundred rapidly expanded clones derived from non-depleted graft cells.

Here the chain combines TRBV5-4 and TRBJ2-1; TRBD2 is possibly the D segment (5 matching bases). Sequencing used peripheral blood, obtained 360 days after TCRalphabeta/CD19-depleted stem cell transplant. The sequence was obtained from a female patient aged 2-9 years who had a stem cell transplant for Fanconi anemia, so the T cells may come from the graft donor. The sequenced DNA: TGTGCCAGCAGCTTGATCCGGGGTGAGCAGTTCTTC. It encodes CASSLIRGEQFF.